This is a list of T cell receptor beta chains from one sample in a study of CD4 T cells in relation to SARS-CoV-2 and coronaviruses. What these receptors recognize is not known. The repertoire was sequenced with immunoSEQ multiplex PCR; TCRdb's copy has only in-frame clones and lacks some. The repertoire consists of tens of thousands of clones, with roughly 80% occurring once and the leading ten covering under 1.5%. Sequencing was done on a sample of naive CD4+ T cells from PBMCs, cultured in vitro. These receptors were obtained from an adult with COVID-19. Each CDR3 is given with its conserved first and last residue. D genes are given only for firm matches. A row's size may be missing; if present it is once, few, many or a size class.

clone_size	v_call	j_call	d_call	cdr3_nt	cdr3_aa
once	TRBV11-2	TRBJ2-3	TRBD1	TGTGCCAGCAGCCAGGGACAGTACACAGATACGCAGTATTTT	CASSQGQYTDTQYF
-	TRBV30	TRBJ2-3	-	TGTGCCTGGACCAATGGACGAGGGGTCCTCACAGATACGCAGTATTTT	CAWTNGRGVLTDTQYF
-	TRBV5-1	TRBJ2-7	TRBD2	TGCGCCAGCAGCTTGGCCTCGGGGGGACTTTCCTACGAGCAGTACTTC	CASSLASGGLSYEQYF
-	TRBV7-9	TRBJ1-4	-	TGTGCCAGCAGTCTAGGGGCGTTACATGAAAAACTGTTTTTT	CASSLGALHEKLFF
-	TRBV28	TRBJ2-5	TRBD2	TGTGCCAGCAGTCATCCAAGCGGGAGGGCAGGAGAGACCCAGTACTTC	CASSHPSGRAGETQYF
-	TRBV4-2	TRBJ2-3	TRBD2	TGTGCCAGCAGCCAAGCGGGAGGGCCCACAGATACGCAGTATTTT	CASSQAGGPTDTQYF
-	TRBV9	TRBJ2-5	-	TGTGCCAGCAGCGCAGGGTTAGGTAGCGGACAAGAGACCCAGTACTTC	CASSAGLGSGQETQYF
-	TRBV3-1/TRBV3-2	TRBJ1-2	-	TGTGCCAGCAGCCGAACCCCTCCTTCGGCGGGGGCCAATGGCTACACCTTC	CASSRTPPSAGANGYTF
once	TRBV3-1/TRBV3-2	TRBJ1-3	TRBD1	TGTGCCAGCAGCTGGCAGGACAGGGGAAACACCATATATTTT	CASSWQDRGNTIYF
-	TRBV11-2	TRBJ2-4	-	TGTGCCAGCAGCAGCACACGGGACAACAAAAACATTCAGTACTTC	CASSSTRDNKNIQYF
-	TRBV13	TRBJ2-7	-	TGTGCCAGCAGCTCCCCCTACGAGCAGTACTTC	CASSSPYEQYF
-	TRBV6-2/TRBV6-3	TRBJ1-5	-	TGTGCCAGCAGTTTTGGACAGAAAAATCAGCCCCAGCATTTT	CASSFGQKNQPQHF
-	TRBV21-1	TRBJ2-7	-	TGTGCCAGCAGCAAACAGGGGGGAGAGCAGTACTTC	CASSKQGGEQYF
-	TRBV27	TRBJ2-2	-	TGTGCCAGCAAGCCCTACCTAAACACCGGGGAGCTGTTTTTT	CASKPYLNTGELFF
-	TRBV6-6	TRBJ2-7	-	TGTGCCAGCAGTCACTGGGACGAGCAGTACTTC	CASSHWDEQYF
-	TRBV20-1	TRBJ2-5	-	TGCAGTGCCAGTCTTGGGGGAGGTCACGAAGAGACCCAGTACTTC	CSASLGGGHEETQYF
-	TRBV28	TRBJ2-1	-	TGTGCCAGCAGTTTATCCTACGTGACGAGAGGGCCCCATTACAATGAGCAGTTCTTC	CASSLSYVTRGPHYNEQFF
-	TRBV19	TRBJ1-2	-	TGTGCCAGTCTCCTGTCGGGCAGGCCCTTTGAGGGCTACACCTTC	CASLLSGRPFEGYTF
-	TRBV5-1	TRBJ2-1	-	TGCGCCAGCAGCTTGGCACGGCGACTAAGCTACAATGAGCAGTTCTTC	CASSLARRLSYNEQFF
-	TRBV15	TRBJ2-3	-	TGTGCCACCAGCAGAGGGAGGGGGCCTGGCACAGATACGCAGTATTTT	CATSRGRGPGTDTQYF
-	TRBV28	TRBJ2-2	TRBD2	TGTGCCAGCAGTTTGGCGGGGGGGAGACTAGCGGGAGTTCCGAACACCGGGGAGCTGTTTTTT	CASSLAGGRLAGVPNTGELFF
-	TRBV9	TRBJ1-6	-	TGTGCCAGCAGCCCAAATCCGGGTAGGGCTGGTGATTCACCCCTCCACTTT	CASSPNPGRAGDSPLHF